This T cell receptor beta chain was retrieved from a study of blood T cell repertoires in COVID-19. Clones were read by immunoSEQ multiplex PCR, and TCRdb kept only the in-frame ones, dropping some. The data hold about 200,000 clones, with 86% observed a single time. CDR3 size: 15 residues. With 6 bases clipped from V and 1 base from J, the junction kept 1 base outside the gene matches. Germline V gene sequence: CDR1 MNHEY, CDR2 SMNVEV (reference sequence). The rearrangement joins TRBV27 to TRBJ2-1; 12 nucleotides agree with TRBD2. The sample consisted of peripheral blood. The clonotype was recovered from a woman aged 50 to 60 with acute or convalescent COVID-19. The CDR3 DNA reads TGTGCCAGCAGACTAGCGGGAGGTTCCTACAATGAGCAGTTCTTC. Translation gives CASRLAGGSYNEQFF.